A selection of T cell receptor beta chains follows, all from one sample in a study of cytomegalovirus exposure and HLA in healthy donors. Assay used: immunoSEQ multiplex PCR; TCRdb lists only in-frame clones, some missing. The table lists fewer than 200,000 clones, 75% of them singletons. Sequenced material: PBMCs. These receptors all come from a woman aged 45-60 years in good health and CMV-seropositive. Each CDR3 is given with its conserved first and last residue. D genes are given only for firm matches. The size field is filled for only some rows; it gives once, few, many or a size class.

TRBV15	few	15	.	TRBJ1-2	TGTGCCACCAGCAGAGATCTGCAGGGTCTGAATGGCTACACCTTC	CATSRDLQGLNGYTF
TRBV5-4	.	14	TRBD1	TRBJ2-7	TGTGCCAGCAGCTCAAGACAGGGGGCCTACGAGCAGTACTTC	CASSSRQGAYEQYF
TRBV9	.	14	.	TRBJ2-3	TGTGCCAGCAGCGTAGGTCCAGGGTCAGATACGCAGTATTTT	CASSVGPGSDTQYF
TRBV5-1	.	16	TRBD2	TRBJ2-5	TGCGCCAGCAGCTTGGAAGGACTAGCGGGGGGAGAGACCCAGTACTTC	CASSLEGLAGGETQYF
TRBV5-8	few	15	.	TRBJ1-5	TGTGCCAGCAGCTCCGCGGGATATAGCAATCAGCCCCAGCATTTT	CASSSAGYSNQPQHF
TRBV9	.	13	.	TRBJ2-2	TGTGCCACCAACACAGGGAACACCGGGGAGCTGTTTTTT	CATNTGNTGELFF
TRBV6-1	.	17	.	TRBJ2-5	TGTGCCAGCAGTGAAGAAAGGGGCTCAGGGATCCAAGAGACCCAGTACTTC	CASSEERGSGIQETQYF
TRBV5-1	.	15	TRBD2	TRBJ2-5	TGCGCCAGCAGCTTGGAGGGACTAGCACAAGAGACCCAGTACTTC	CASSLEGLAQETQYF
TRBV5-1	once	13	.	TRBJ1-2	TGCGCCAGCAGTAGCACCCTTATCGGAGGCTACACCTTC	CASSSTLIGGYTF
TRBV2	.	17	TRBD1	TRBJ2-2	TGTGCCAGCAGTGAGGACAGGGGGCGTTCAGACACCGGGGAGCTGTTTTTT	CASSEDRGRSDTGELFF